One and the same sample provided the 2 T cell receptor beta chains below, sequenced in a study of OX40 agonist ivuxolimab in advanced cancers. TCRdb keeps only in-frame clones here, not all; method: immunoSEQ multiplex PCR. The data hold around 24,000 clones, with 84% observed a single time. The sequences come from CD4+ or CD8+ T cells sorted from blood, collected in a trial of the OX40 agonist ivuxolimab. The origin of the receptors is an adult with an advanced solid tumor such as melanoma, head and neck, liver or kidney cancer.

The CDR3 DNA reads as TGTGCCAGCAGCCCGGCGGGACAGGGAATGGGTGGCTACACCTTC. This gives the protein CASSPAGQGMGGYTF. The gene calls are TRBV5-4 and TRBJ1-2; 9 bases are a match to TRBD1. CDR3 length: 15 residues. V trimming: 4 bases; J trimming: 7 bases; junction bases outside the gene matches: 11. CDR1 is SGHNT and CDR2 is YYREEE in the germline V gene (reference sequence).

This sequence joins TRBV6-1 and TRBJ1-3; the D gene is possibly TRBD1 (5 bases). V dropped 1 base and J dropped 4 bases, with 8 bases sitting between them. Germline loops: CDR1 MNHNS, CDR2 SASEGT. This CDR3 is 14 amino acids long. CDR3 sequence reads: CASSEEDTGNTIYF. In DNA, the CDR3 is TGTGCCAGCAGTGAAGAGGACACGGGAAACACCATATATTTT.